Presented here are 30 T cell receptor beta chains from one specimen sequenced in a study of blood T cell repertoires in COVID-19. Sequenced by immunoSEQ multiplex PCR; TCRdb stores in-frame clones only, minus some. This sample carries approximately 58,000 clones, around 79% of them seen once, and the ten largest clones take around 43%. Sequenced: peripheral blood. The receptors originated from a man in his sixties or seventies with active or convalescent COVID-19.

A single count supports this clone. This chain links TRBV7-2 with TRBJ2-1, with TRBD1 as a possible D gene (6 bases). Deletions cut 1 base from V and 4 bases from J, with 8 bases between. CDR1 and CDR2 (germline): SGHTA, FQGNSA. The CDR3 is 14 amino acids. CDR3 in amino acids: CASSLGTEYNEQFF. CDR3 in DNA: TGTGCCAGCAGCTTAGGGACAGAATACAATGAGCAGTTCTTC. The entire variable domain, with the rest obtained from reference TRBV7-2 and TRBJ2-1, is as follows: GAGVSQSPSNKVTEKGKDVELRCDPISGHTALYWYRQSLGQGLEFLIYFQGNSAPDKSGLPSDRFSAERTGGSVSTLTIQRTQQEDSAVYLCASSLGTEYNEQFFGPGTRLTVL.

This clone appeared a few times. CDR3 nucleotides: TGTGCCAGCTCATCCACAGGGGCCTACGAGCAGTACTTC. This encodes CASSSTGAYEQYF. The rearrangement links TRBV18 to TRBJ2-7; 7 nucleotides agree with TRBD1. The CDR3 is 13 residues long. Germline CDR1 is KGHSH and CDR2 is LQKENI. V shed 5 bases and J 2 bases; nucleotides not matched to a gene: 3.

This chain links TRBV19 with TRBJ1-3; D gene unclear. Trimming removed 4 bases at V and 4 bases at J, with 14 bases between. The germline V gene has CDR1 LNHDA and CDR2 SQIVND (reference sequence). This CDR3 comprises 15 residues. CDR3 residues: CASSTPFAVGNTIYF. The CDR3 region has the DNA TGTGCCAGTAGTACCCCGTTTGCGGTGGGAAACACCATATATTTT.

This clone was detected many times. The rearrangement links TRBV2 to TRBJ1-5, with no clear D. Germline V gene lookup returns CDR1 SNHLY and CDR2 FYNNEI. The CDR3 is 15 residues long. V was cut by 1 base and J by 6 bases, with 13 bases left in between. The CDR3: CASSEGGIGGQPQHF. For the CDR3, the DNA is TGTGCCAGCAGTGAAGGGGGAATCGGAGGTCAGCCCCAGCATTTT. The whole variable domain, remainder taken from reference TRBV2 and TRBJ1-5, is EPEVTQTPSHQVTQMGQEVILRCVPISNHLYFYWYRQILGQKVEFLVSFYNNEISEKSEIFDDQFSVERPDGSNFTLKIRSTKLEDSAMYFCASSEGGIGGQPQHFGDGTRLSIL.

This chain uses TRBV9 with TRBJ2-1; D gene uncertain. Germline-derived CDR1 and CDR2 are SGDLS and YYNGEE. The CDR3 runs 13 residues. V shed 0 bases and J shed 3 bases, with 4 bases lying between them. The CDR3 spells CASSVGSYNEQFF. The DNA for the CDR3 is TGTGCCAGCAGCGTAGGGAGCTACAATGAGCAGTTCTTC.

Details on this clone: It is likely a read error: a sequence one base away is far more abundant. The chain combines TRBV4-2 with TRBJ2-7; D call uncertain. Germline values: CDR1 LGHNA, CDR2 YNFKEQ. The CDR3 is made up of 12 amino acids. CDR3 bases: TGTGCCTGCAGCCAAGACCGCTACGAGCAGTACTTC. Its protein product is CACSQDRYEQYF.

V is TRBV6-2 or TRBV6-3 and J is TRBJ1-2; a possible D gene is TRBD1 (5 bases). Germline lookup yields CDR1 MNHEY and CDR2 SVGEGT. This CDR3 is built from 12 residues. Trimming took 5 bases from V and 4 from J, leaving 8 bases between them. The CDR3 here is CASSIDSYGYTF. The CDR3 nucleotides read TGTGCCAGCAGTATAGACAGCTATGGCTACACCTTC.

The V call is TRBV11-3, the J call TRBJ1-3; D is perhaps TRBD1 (6 bases). Trimming shortened V by 3 bases and J by 0 bases, and 18 bases separated the two germline ends. This CDR3 has 18 residues. CDR1 SGHNT and CDR2 YENEEA come from the germline V gene. For the CDR3, the DNA is TGTGCCAGCAGCTTGGGGGACGGGGGGGCCCACTCTGGAAACACCATATATTTT. Residues: CASSLGDGGAHSGNTIYF.

The rearrangement uses TRBV19 and TRBJ2-6; D uncertain. The CDR3 totals 17 residues. Germline V CDR1 and CDR2: LNHDA, SQIVND (reference sequence). V was shortened by 2 bases and J by 0 bases, with 11 bases between the two germline ends. As DNA, the CDR3 is TGTGCCAGTAGTATAAGCCGTCCGAGCTCTGGGGCCAACGTCCTGACTTTC. Its protein is CASSISRPSSGANVLTF. Together with reference TRBV19 and TRBJ2-6, the CDR3 gives the full variable domain: DGGITQSPKYLFRKEGQNVTLSCEQNLNHDAMYWYRQDPGQGLRLIYYSQIVNDFQKGDIAEGYSVSREKKESFPLTVTSAQKNPTAFYLCASSISRPSSGANVLTFGAGSRLTVL.

The chain is built from TRBV9 and TRBJ1-1; the match to TRBD1 covers 8 bases. The CDR3 is made up of 15 amino acids. Per germline, CDR1 SGDLS and CDR2 YYNGEE. Losses at the gene ends were 0 bases for V and 5 bases for J; bases not matched to a gene: 6. CDR3 DNA: TGTGCCAGCAGCGTAGTTGGACAGGGACAGACTGAAGCTTTCTTT. Its protein product is CASSVVGQGQTEAFF.

This chain links TRBV7-2 with TRBJ2-2; TRBD2 aligns across 12 bases. CDR1 is SGHTA, CDR2 FQGNSA, per germline. The CDR3 length is 19 residues. The junction had 10 bases not matched to a gene; V was cut back by 4 bases and J by 1 base. Here the CDR3 reads CASSSPRLAGALNTGELFF. CDR3 nucleotides: TGTGCCAGCAGCTCCCCTAGACTAGCGGGGGCCTTGAACACCGGGGAGCTGTTTTTT.

The chain links TRBV7-2 to TRBJ1-1, with D tentatively TRBD1 (5 bases). CDR3 length: 14 amino acids. Trimming left V 5 bases short and J 1 base short, with 11 bases between. Per germline, CDR1 SGHTA and CDR2 FQGNSA. This CDR3 is CASSLDTTNTEAFF. CDR3 bases: TGTGCCAGCAGCCTGGACACTACGAACACTGAAGCTTTCTTT. Full variable domain (rest looked up from reference TRBV7-2 and TRBJ1-1): GAGVSQSPSNKVTEKGKDVELRCDPISGHTALYWYRQSLGQGLEFLIYFQGNSAPDKSGLPSDRFSAERTGGSVSTLTIQRTQQEDSAVYLCASSLDTTNTEAFFGQGTRLTVV.

This chain connects TRBV11-3 to TRBJ2-1; 15 nucleotides match TRBD2. This CDR3 is 17 amino acids long. V gave up 4 bases and J gave up 7 bases; unmatched junction bases: 8. Germline lookup yields CDR1 SGHNT and CDR2 YENEEA. CDR3 coding DNA: TGTGCCAGCAGCTCCGCGGGACTAGCGGGAGGTAGTAATGAGCAGTTCTTC. Translating gives CASSSAGLAGGSNEQFF.

The V gene is TRBV19, the J gene TRBJ2-7; maybe TRBD1 (6 bases). Germline assignment: CDR1 LNHDA and CDR2 SQIVND (reference sequence). Trimming shortened V by 4 bases and J by 2 bases, and 15 bases separated the two germline ends. The CDR3 totals 15 residues. The CDR3 spells CASSTRPGVAYEQYF. The CDR3 nucleotides read TGTGCCAGTAGTACAAGGCCAGGGGTCGCCTACGAGCAGTACTTC.

This clone came up a few times. This chain joins TRBV6-5 and TRBJ1-1; maybe TRBD1 (5 bases). This CDR3 is 11 amino acids long. V shed 6 bases and J shed 6 bases, with 8 bases lying between them. CDR1 and CDR2 (germline): MNHEY, SVGAGI. As DNA, the CDR3 is TGTGCCAGCAGCCAGGGCTCTGAAGCTTTCTTT. This gives the protein CASSQGSEAFF.

CDR3 sequence (DNA): TGTGCCAGCAGTGAGTTAGGGGTGGCCACTGAAGCTTTCTTT. Translating gives CASSELGVATEAFF. The chain carries TRBV25-1 and TRBJ1-1, with D possibly TRBD1 on 5 matching bases. V lost 3 bases, J lost 4 bases, and 12 bases lay in between. The CDR3 length is 14 residues. In germline, CDR1 is MGHDK, CDR2 SYGVNS.

J is TRBJ1-5 and V is TRBV7-2; maybe TRBD1 (5 bases). In germline, CDR1 is SGHTA, CDR2 FQGNSA. Trimming shortened V by 6 bases and J by 8 bases, and 20 bases separated the two germline ends. This CDR3 spans 15 amino acids. The CDR3, as DNA: TGTGCCAGCAGACCAGGGTCCACGATTTTTGAGCCCCAGCATTTT. This translates into CASRPGSTIFEPQHF.

The V and J genes are TRBV7-9 and TRBJ1-1; a weak D match, TRBD1 (6 bases). The germline CDR1 and CDR2 sequences are SEHNR and FQNEAQ (reference sequence). There are 15 residues in the CDR3. Trimming stripped 5 bases from V and 1 base from J, with 14 bases between. CDR3: CASSNPRGGNTEAFF. CDR3 DNA sequence: TGTGCCAGCAGCAACCCCAGGGGTGGGAACACTGAAGCTTTCTTT.

J is TRBJ2-1 and V is TRBV11-3, with 9 bases aligning to TRBD2. This CDR3 is 16 amino acids long. Germline V gene data show CDR1 as SGHNT and CDR2 as YENEEA. V trimming: 5 bases; J trimming: 0 bases; junction bases outside the gene matches: 5. This CDR3 is CASSQRGASSYNEQFF. CDR3 in DNA: TGTGCCAGCAGCCAGCGGGGGGCGAGCTCCTACAATGAGCAGTTCTTC.

This clone appeared once. This chain links TRBV6-2 or TRBV6-3 with TRBJ1-4, with unresolved D. The CDR3 has 13 amino acids. The germline V and J ends were trimmed by 6 bases and 7 bases, with 12 bases remaining between them. CDR1 MNHEY and CDR2 SVGEGT come from the germline V gene. The CDR3 region has the DNA TGTGCCAGCAGCAATGACCGACTTGAAAAACTGTTTTTT. Its protein product is CASSNDRLEKLFF.

This chain connects TRBV3-1 (or the pseudogene TRBV3-2) to TRBJ2-5, with TRBD2 matching over 8 bases. V lost 1 base to trimming and J lost 3 bases; unmatched junction nucleotides: 7. Germline-derived CDR1 and CDR2 are LGHDT and YNNKEL (reference sequence). This CDR3 has 16 amino acids. CDR3 protein: CASSQGPGLVKETQYF. The CDR3 region has the DNA TGTGCCAGCAGCCAAGGGCCGGGACTAGTTAAAGAGACCCAGTACTTC.

This CDR3 is CSVAGTSGSYNEQFF. Written as DNA, the CDR3 is TGCAGCGTAGCCGGGACTAGCGGGTCCTACAATGAGCAGTTCTTC. The chain joins TRBV29-1 to TRBJ2-1; 12 bases are shared with TRBD2. V lost 6 bases and J lost 1; bases outside the gene matches: 4. Germline V gene sequence: CDR1 SQVTM, CDR2 ANQGSEA. CDR3 length equals 15 residues.

The chain joins TRBV5-1 to TRBJ1-6; 7 bases map to TRBD1. The V gene's germline CDR1 is SGHRS and CDR2 YFSETQ. V shed 0 bases, J shed 7 bases, and the junction held 1 base outside the gene matches. CDR3 length equals 14 residues. DNA of the CDR3: TGCGCCAGCAGCTTGGAGGGGGCGAATTCACCCCTCCACTTT. Translating it yields CASSLEGANSPLHF.

V usage is TRBV5-1 and J usage is TRBJ2-7, with 9 bases fitting TRBD1. Germline lookup yields CDR1 SGHRS and CDR2 YFSETQ. This CDR3 has 17 amino acids. V lost 6 bases, J lost 0 bases, and 13 bases stayed unmatched. The CDR3 region is CASTPIGQGRSSYEQYF. The CDR3 DNA follows: TGCGCCAGCACACCCATCGGACAGGGGCGAAGCTCCTACGAGCAGTACTTC.

Here the CDR3 DNA reads TGTGCCTGGAAGGAACAGGGGCCTTCCTATGGCTACACCTTC. Translation gives CAWKEQGPSYGYTF. The chain links TRBV30 to TRBJ1-2; the match to TRBD1 covers 7 bases. CDR3 length equals 14 residues. Trimming took 4 bases from V and 4 from J; bases not matched to a gene: 9. CDR1 is GTSNPN, CDR2 SVGIG, per germline (reference sequence).

J is TRBJ2-1 and V is TRBV7-3; D perhaps matches TRBD2 (6 bases). Germline V lookup: CDR1 SGHTA, CDR2 FQGTGA. V was cut by 4 bases and J by 2 bases, with 12 bases left in between. The CDR3 is made up of 15 amino acids. CDR3 amino acids: CASSWDLSPYNEQFF. CDR3 nucleotides: TGTGCCAGCAGCTGGGACTTGAGCCCCTACAATGAGCAGTTCTTC.

This chain uses TRBV14 with TRBJ1-4; 9 nucleotides match TRBD1. J was trimmed by 4 bases and V by 4 bases; bases with no gene match: 4. Germline CDR1 and CDR2: SGHDN and FVKESK. The CDR3 extends over 15 amino acids. The CDR3: CASSRRQGVNEKLFF. The CDR3 region has the DNA TGTGCCAGCAGCCGAAGACAGGGGGTTAATGAAAAACTGTTTTTT.

V gene TRBV7-2 combines with J gene TRBJ1-2, with 7 bases aligning to TRBD1. From germline, CDR1 is SGHTA and CDR2 FQGNSA. V lost 1 base and J lost 1; bases outside the gene matches: 3. The CDR3 covers 15 residues. DNA for the CDR3: TGTGCCAGCAGCTTAGATGGGACAGTTAACTATGGCTACACCTTC. Its translation: CASSLDGTVNYGYTF.

The V gene is TRBV13, the J gene TRBJ2-3; 8 positions agree with TRBD1. The CDR3 contains 15 residues. Germline V CDR1 and CDR2: PRHDT, FYEKMQ (reference sequence). The V segment lost 4 bases and the J segment 3 bases; nucleotides outside the gene matches: 6. This chain's CDR3 is CASSSRTGYTDTQYF. The CDR3 DNA is TGTGCCAGCAGCTCCCGGACAGGGTATACAGATACGCAGTATTTT.

J is TRBJ1-6 and V is TRBV28, with a weak D call TRBD1 (6 bases). V was shortened by 10 bases and J by 7 bases, with 20 bases between the two germline ends. The CDR3 loop spans 15 amino acids. Germline V gives CDR1 MDHEN, CDR2 SYDVKM. The CDR3 sequence is CATQTQPGGNSPLHF. In DNA form, the CDR3 reads TGTGCCACCCAAACCCAGCCGGGGGGCAATTCACCCCTCCACTTT.